This TCR beta chain came from a study of shared clonotypes between healthy human individuals. The material for each subset, its genomic DNA, was split evenly across several immunoSEQ plates. The data were produced by immunoSEQ multiplex PCR, yet TCRdb's version contains in-frame clones alone and is incomplete. Of around 1.6 million clones in the sample, 98% were seen once. The CDR3 spans 14 residues. CDR1 WSHSY and CDR2 SAAADI come from the germline V gene. Trimming cost V 2 bases and J 2 bases; bases outside gene matches: 2. This chain links TRBV10-2 with TRBJ2-5; TRBD1 matches 7 bases. The receptor's source is a man aged 30 to 39 in good health. The source material was naive CD4+ T cells sorted from blood. The subset was: CD45RA+ positively selected. CDR3 amino acids: CASSEGTVQETQYF. The CDR3, as DNA: TGCGCCAGCAGTGAGGGGACAGTACAAGAGACCCAGTACTTC.